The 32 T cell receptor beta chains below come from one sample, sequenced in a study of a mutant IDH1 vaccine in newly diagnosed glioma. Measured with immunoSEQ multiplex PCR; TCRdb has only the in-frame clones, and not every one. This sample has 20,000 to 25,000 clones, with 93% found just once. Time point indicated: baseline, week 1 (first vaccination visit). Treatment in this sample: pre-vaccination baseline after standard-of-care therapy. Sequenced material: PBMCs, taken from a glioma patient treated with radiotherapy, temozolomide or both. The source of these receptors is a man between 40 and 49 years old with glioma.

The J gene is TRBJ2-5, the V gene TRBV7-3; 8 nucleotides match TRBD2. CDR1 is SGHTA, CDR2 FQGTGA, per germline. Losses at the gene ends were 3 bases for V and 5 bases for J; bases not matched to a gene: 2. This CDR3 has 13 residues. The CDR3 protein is CASSLSGGETQYF. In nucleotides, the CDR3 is TGTGCCAGCAGCTTGAGCGGGGGCGAGACCCAGTACTTC.

In DNA, the CDR3 is TGCGCCAGCAGTGAAGACATTGGGGGCACTGAAGCTTTCTTT. Its protein is CASSEDIGGTEAFF. The V and J genes are TRBV10-1 and TRBJ1-1; a possible D gene is TRBD1 (5 bases). The CDR3 sequence is 14 residues long. The germline V gene encodes CDR1 WNHNN and CDR2 SYGVQD (reference sequence). Deletions cut 3 bases from V and 4 bases from J, with 12 bases between.

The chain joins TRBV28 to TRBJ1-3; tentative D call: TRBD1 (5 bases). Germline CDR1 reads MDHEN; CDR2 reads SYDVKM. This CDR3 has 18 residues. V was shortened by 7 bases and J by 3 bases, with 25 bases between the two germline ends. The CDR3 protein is CASTTWAGSDSSGNTIYF. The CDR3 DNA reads TGTGCCAGCACTACCTGGGCAGGGTCCGATTCAAGTGGAAACACCATATATTTT.

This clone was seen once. This chain's CDR3 is CASSLAGGQNYGYTF. DNA for the CDR3: TGTGCCAGCAGCTTGGCCGGGGGGCAGAACTATGGCTACACCTTC. This rearrangement joins TRBV5-4 to TRBJ1-2; TRBD1 is a possible D gene (6 bases). Germline V gives CDR1 SGHNT, CDR2 YYREEE (reference sequence). Trimming removed 0 bases from V and 2 bases from J, with 11 bases in between. This CDR3 spans 15 amino acids. Using reference TRBV5-4 and TRBJ1-2 for the parts outside the CDR3, the full variable domain is ETGVTQSPTHLIKTRGQQVTLRCSSQSGHNTVSWYQQALGQGPQFIFQYYREEENGRGNFPPRFSGLQFPNYSSELNVNALELDDSALYLCASSLAGGQNYGYTFGSGTRLTVV.

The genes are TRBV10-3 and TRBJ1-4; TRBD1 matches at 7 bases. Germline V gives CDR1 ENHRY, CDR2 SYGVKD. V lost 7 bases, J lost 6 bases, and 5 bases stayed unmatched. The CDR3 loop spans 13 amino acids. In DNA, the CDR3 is TGTGCCATCAACACAGACAGGGATGAAAAACTGTTTTTT. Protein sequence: CAINTDRDEKLFF.

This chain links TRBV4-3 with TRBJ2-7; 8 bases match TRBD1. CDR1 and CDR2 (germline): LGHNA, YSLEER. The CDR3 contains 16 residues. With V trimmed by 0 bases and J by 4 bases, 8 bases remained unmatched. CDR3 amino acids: CASSQDTLGQGYEQYF. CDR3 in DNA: TGCGCCAGCAGCCAAGATACACTAGGACAGGGATACGAGCAGTACTTC.

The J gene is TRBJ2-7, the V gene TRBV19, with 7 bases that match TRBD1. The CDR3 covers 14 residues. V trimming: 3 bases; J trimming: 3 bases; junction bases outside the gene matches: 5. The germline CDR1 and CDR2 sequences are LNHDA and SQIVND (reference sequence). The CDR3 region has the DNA TGTGCCAGTAGTATGAGACAGGGCGGCTACGAGCAGTACTTC. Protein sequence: CASSMRQGGYEQYF.

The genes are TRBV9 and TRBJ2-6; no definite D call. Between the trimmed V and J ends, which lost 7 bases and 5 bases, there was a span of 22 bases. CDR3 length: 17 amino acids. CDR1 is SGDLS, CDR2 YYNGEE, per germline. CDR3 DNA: TGTGCCAGCTATCATGTGTTCAAACAAAGTCGGGCCAACGTCCTGACTTTC. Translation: CASYHVFKQSRANVLTF.

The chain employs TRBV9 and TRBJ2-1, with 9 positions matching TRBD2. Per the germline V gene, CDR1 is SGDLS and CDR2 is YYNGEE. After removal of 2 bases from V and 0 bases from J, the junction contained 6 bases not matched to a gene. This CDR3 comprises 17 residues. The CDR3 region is CASSVPWTSVSYNEQFF. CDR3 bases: TGTGCCAGCAGCGTTCCTTGGACTAGCGTCTCCTACAATGAGCAGTTCTTC.

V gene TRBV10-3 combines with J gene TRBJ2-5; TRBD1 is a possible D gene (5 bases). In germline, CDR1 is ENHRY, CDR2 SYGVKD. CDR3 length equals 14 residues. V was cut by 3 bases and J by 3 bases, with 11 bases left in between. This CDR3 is CAISDIETEETQYF. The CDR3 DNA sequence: TGTGCCATCAGTGACATTGAGACAGAAGAGACCCAGTACTTC.

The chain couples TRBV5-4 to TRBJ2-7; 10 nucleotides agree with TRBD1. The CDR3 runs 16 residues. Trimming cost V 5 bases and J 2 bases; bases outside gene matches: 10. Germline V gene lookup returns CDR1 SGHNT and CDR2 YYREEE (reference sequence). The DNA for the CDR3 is TGTGCCAGCAGTAAAAAGAAGGGACAGGGGACCTACGAGCAGTACTTC. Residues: CASSKKKGQGTYEQYF.

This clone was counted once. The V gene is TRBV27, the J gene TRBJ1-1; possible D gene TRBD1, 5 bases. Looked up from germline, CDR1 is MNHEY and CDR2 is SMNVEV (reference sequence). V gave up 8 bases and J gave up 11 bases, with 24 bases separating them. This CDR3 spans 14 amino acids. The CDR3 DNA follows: TGTGCCAGCCGCGACGGGGGAGGGGCGCGAAGTGCTTTCTTT. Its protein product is CASRDGGGARSAFF.

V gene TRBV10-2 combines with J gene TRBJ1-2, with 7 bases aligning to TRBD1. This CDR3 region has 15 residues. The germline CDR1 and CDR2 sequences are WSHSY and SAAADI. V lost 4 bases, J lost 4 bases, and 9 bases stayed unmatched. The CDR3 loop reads CASSGVTGQSYGYTF. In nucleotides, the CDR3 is TGCGCCAGCAGTGGGGTAACGGGACAGTCCTATGGCTACACCTTC.

CDR3 sequence reads: CAWSDVGSYNSPLHF. DNA for the CDR3: TGTGCCTGGAGTGACGTGGGGTCCTATAATTCACCCCTCCACTTT. This chain joins TRBV30 and TRBJ1-6; D not resolved. The CDR3 contains 15 residues. Germline V gives CDR1 GTSNPN, CDR2 SVGIG (reference sequence). V dropped 1 base and J dropped 1 base, with 8 bases sitting between them. The full variable domain, with the rest looked up from reference TRBV30 and TRBJ1-6, is SQTIHQWPATLVQPVGSPLSLECTVEGTSNPNLYWYRQAAGRGLQLLFYSVGIGQISSEVPQNLSASRPQDRQFILSSKKLLLSDSGFYLCAWSDVGSYNSPLHFGNGTRLTVT.

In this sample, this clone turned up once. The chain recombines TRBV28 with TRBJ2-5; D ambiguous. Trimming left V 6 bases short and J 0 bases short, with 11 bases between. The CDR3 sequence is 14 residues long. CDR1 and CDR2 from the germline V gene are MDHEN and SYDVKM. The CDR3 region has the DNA TGTGCCAGCAGGCCCGGGCTACACCAAGAGACCCAGTACTTC. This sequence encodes CASRPGLHQETQYF.

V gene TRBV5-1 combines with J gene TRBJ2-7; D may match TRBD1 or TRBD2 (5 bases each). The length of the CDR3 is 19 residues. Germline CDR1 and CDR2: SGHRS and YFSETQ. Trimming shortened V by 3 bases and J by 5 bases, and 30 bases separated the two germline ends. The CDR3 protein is CASSSSKSLGLASFNEQYF. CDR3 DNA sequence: TGCGCCAGCAGCTCCTCAAAATCCTTGGGGCTAGCTAGCTTTAACGAGCAGTACTTC.

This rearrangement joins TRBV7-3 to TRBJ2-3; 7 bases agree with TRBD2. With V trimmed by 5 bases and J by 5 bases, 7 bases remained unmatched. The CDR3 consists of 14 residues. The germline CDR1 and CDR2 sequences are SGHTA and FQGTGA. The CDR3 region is CASSHRGVEDTQYF. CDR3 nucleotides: TGTGCCAGCAGCCACCGGGGGGTCGAAGATACGCAGTATTTT.

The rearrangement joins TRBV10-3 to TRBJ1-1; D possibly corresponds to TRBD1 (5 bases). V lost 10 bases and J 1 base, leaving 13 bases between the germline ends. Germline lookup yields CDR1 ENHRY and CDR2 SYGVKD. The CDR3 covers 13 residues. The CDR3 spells CATHGGTNTEAFF. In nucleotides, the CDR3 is TGTGCCACCCACGGGGGAACGAACACTGAAGCTTTCTTT.

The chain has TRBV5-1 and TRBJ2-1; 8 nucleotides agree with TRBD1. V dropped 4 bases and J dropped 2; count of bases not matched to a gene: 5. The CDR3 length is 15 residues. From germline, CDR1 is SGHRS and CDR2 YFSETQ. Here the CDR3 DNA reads TGCGCCAGCAGCGTAAGCAGGGGGCCCTACAATGAGCAGTTCTTC. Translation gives CASSVSRGPYNEQFF. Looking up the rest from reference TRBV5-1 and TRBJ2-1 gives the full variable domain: KAGVTQTPRYLIKTRGQQVTLSCSPISGHRSVSWYQQTPGQGLQFLFEYFSETQRNKGNFPGRFSGRQFSNSRSEMNVSTLELGDSALYLCASSVSRGPYNEQFFGPGTRLTVL.

The CDR3 coding sequence is TGTGCCAGTAATGGCGTAAGCAATCAGCCCCAGCATTTT. Its translation: CASNGVSNQPQHF. The V gene is TRBV19, the J gene TRBJ1-5; no clear D. Per the germline V gene, CDR1 is LNHDA and CDR2 is SQIVND (reference sequence). This CDR3 comprises 13 residues. V was clipped by 7 bases and J by 1 base, with 8 bases between them.

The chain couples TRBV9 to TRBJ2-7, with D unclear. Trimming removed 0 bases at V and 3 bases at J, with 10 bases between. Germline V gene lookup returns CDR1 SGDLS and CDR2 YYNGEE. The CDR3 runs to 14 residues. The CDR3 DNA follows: TGTGCCAGCAGCGTAGGGGGTCAAGTCTACGAGCAGTACTTC. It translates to CASSVGGQVYEQYF.

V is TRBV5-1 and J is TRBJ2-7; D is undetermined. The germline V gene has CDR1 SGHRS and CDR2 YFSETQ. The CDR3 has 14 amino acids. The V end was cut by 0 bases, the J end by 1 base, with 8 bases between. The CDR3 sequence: CASSLAYSSYEQYF. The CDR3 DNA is TGCGCCAGCAGCTTGGCCTATAGTTCCTACGAGCAGTACTTC.

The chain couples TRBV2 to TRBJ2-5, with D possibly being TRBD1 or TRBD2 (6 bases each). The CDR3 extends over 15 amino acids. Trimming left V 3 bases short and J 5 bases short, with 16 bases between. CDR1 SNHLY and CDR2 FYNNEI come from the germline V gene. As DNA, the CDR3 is TGTGCCAGCAGTGAGCCCCGGGGGCTGGGGGAGACCCAGTACTTC. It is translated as CASSEPRGLGETQYF.

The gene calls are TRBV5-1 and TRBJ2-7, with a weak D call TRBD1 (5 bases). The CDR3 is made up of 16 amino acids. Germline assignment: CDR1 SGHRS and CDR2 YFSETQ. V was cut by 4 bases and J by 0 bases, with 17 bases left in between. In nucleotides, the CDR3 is TGCGCCAGCAGCCTTGGAACAGGCTTCCTCTCCTACGAGCAGTACTTC. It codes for CASSLGTGFLSYEQYF.

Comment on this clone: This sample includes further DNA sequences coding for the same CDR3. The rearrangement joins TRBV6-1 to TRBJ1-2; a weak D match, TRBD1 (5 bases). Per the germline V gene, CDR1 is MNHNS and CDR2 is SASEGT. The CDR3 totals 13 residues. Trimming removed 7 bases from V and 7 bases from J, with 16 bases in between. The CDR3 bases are TGTGCCAGCACCGAAGGGAGGGGCGGTGGCTACACCTTC. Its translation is CASTEGRGGGYTF.

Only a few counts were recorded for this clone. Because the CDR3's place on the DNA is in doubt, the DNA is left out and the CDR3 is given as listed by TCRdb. CDR3 region: CASSAYPCEWRSGSWLETQYF. This chain joins TRBV21-1 and TRBJ2-5; the tabulated D call, TRBD2, remains unverified against the DNA. TRBV21-1 is annotated as a pseudogene. The CDR3 spans 21 residues, counting both ends.

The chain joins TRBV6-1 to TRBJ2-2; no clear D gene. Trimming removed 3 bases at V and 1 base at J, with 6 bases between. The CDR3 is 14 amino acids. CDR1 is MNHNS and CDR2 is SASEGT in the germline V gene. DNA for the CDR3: TGTGCCAGCAGTGAGGAAGTGAACACCGGGGAGCTGTTTTTT. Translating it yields CASSEEVNTGELFF.

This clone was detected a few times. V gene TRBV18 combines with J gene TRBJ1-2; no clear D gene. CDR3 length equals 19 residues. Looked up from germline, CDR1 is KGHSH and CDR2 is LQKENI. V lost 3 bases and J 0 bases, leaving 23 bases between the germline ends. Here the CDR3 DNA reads TGTGCCAGCTCACCGGATGGATCCTCAGGTTCCCTAGCTAACTATGGCTACACCTTC. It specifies CASSPDGSSGSLANYGYTF.

CDR3 DNA sequence: TGTGCCAGCTCACCCCAGCCTCGGAACACTGAAGCTTTCTTT. It yields the protein CASSPQPRNTEAFF. V usage is TRBV18 and J usage is TRBJ1-1; no clear D gene. The CDR3 has 14 residues. The germline V and J ends were trimmed by 3 bases and 1 base, with 9 bases remaining between them. Germline CDR1 reads KGHSH; CDR2 reads LQKENI.

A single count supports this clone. CDR3: CASSKRDSNTGELFF. CDR3 nucleotides: TGTGCCAGCAGTAAGAGGGACAGCAACACCGGGGAGCTGTTTTTT. This chain links TRBV7-2 with TRBJ2-2; TRBD1 matches at 7 bases. J was trimmed by 2 bases and V by 6 bases; bases with no gene match: 6. CDR3 length equals 15 residues. Germline values: CDR1 SGHTA, CDR2 FQGNSA.

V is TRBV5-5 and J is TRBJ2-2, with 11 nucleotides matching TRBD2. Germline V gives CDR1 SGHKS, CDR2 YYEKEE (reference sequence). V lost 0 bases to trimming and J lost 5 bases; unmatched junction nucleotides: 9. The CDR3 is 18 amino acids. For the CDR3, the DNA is TGTGCCAGCAGCTTGGCCTTAGCGGGGGGGCGCGGGACCGGGGAGCTGTTTTTT. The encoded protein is CASSLALAGGRGTGELFF.

CDR3: CASSSRTSRAGGQNEQFF. The DNA for the CDR3 is TGTGCCAGCAGCTCTAGAACCTCCAGAGCGGGGGGGCAGAATGAGCAGTTCTTC. The chain recombines TRBV11-2 with TRBJ2-1, with 10 bases identical to TRBD2. Germline trimming cut 4 bases from V and 7 bases from J; bases unmatched to any gene: 16. CDR1 is SGHAT, CDR2 FQNNGV, per germline. The length of the CDR3 is 18 residues.